The clone carrying this TCR beta chain was recorded a few times. Its target is not known. Germline CDR1 and CDR2: PRHDT and FYEKMQ (reference sequence). The ends were cut back, 1 base at V and 0 bases at J, with 10 bases in the middle. The CDR3 runs 16 residues. These data belong to a study of cytomegalovirus exposure and HLA in healthy donors. Use of 60 Vbeta and 13 Jbeta primers characterized the PCR. Method: immunoSEQ multiplex PCR; TCRdb's copy keeps in-frame clones and lacks some. Seen here are some 180,000 clones, roughly 80% observed once, and the top ten hold 2% to 2.5%. The study's findings and limits: Earlier findings revealed that most TCR beta V segments proved productive either about 90% or about 30% of the time. CMV serostatus was the only recorded immune exposure for donors.

Nominally healthy donors provided the samples, though records likely missed some immune exposures. The clonotype was recovered from a male donor in good health and CMV-seronegative. Sequencing was done on a sample of PBMCs. The V gene is TRBV13, the J gene TRBJ2-1, with D possibly being TRBD1 (6 bases). CDR3 sequence reads: CASSLVGARSYNEQFF. The CDR3 nucleotides are TGTGCCAGCAGCTTAGTGGGGGCCCGCTCCTACAATGAGCAGTTCTTC.